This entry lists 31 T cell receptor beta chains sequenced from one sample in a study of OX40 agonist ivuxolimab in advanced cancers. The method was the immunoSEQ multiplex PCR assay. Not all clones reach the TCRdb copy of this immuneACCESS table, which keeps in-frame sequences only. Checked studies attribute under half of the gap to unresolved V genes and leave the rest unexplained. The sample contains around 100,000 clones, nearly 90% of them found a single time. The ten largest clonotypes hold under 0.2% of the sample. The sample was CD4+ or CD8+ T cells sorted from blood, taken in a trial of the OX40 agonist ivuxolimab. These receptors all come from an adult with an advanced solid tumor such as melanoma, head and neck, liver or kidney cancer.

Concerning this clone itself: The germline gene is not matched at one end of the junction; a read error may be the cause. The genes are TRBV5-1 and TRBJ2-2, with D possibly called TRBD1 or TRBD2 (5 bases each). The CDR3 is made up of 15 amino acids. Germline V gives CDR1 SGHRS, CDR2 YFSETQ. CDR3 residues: CAGSLGDVSLRELFF. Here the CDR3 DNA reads TGCGCCGGCAGCTTGGGGGACGTCAGTTTAAGGGAGCTGTTTTTT. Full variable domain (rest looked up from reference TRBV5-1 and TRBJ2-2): KAGVTQTPRYLIKTRGQQVTLSCSPISGHRSVSWYQQTPGQGLQFLFEYFSETQRNKGNFPGRFSGRQFSNSRSEMNVSTLELGDSALYLCAGSLGDVSLRELFFGEGSRLTVL.

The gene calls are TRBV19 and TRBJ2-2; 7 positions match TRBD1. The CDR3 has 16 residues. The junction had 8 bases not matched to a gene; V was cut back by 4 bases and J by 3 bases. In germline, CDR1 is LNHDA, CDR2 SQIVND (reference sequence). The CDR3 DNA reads TGTGCCAGTAGTAGCAGACAGGGAAGTCACACCGGGGAGCTGTTTTTT. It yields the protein CASSSRQGSHTGELFF.

Here the CDR3 reads CASSLSTGAVSNEQFF. The CDR3 nucleotides read TGTGCCAGCAGCCTCTCCACAGGGGCAGTCAGTAATGAGCAGTTCTTC. The chain recombines TRBV11-2 with TRBJ2-1; 7 nucleotides match TRBD1. V shed 5 bases, J shed 7 bases, and the junction held 14 bases outside the gene matches. CDR1 SGHAT and CDR2 FQNNGV come from the germline V gene. The CDR3 sequence is 16 residues long.

The CDR3 loop reads CASSPRGWGRGNQPQHF. The CDR3 bases are TGTGCCAGCAGCCCTCGGGGGTGGGGGCGCGGCAATCAGCCCCAGCATTTT. The chain links TRBV28 to TRBJ1-5, with D possibly TRBD1 on 6 matching bases. V was cut by 6 bases and J by 2 bases, with 20 bases left in between. This CDR3 has 17 amino acids. Germline V lookup: CDR1 MDHEN, CDR2 SYDVKM.

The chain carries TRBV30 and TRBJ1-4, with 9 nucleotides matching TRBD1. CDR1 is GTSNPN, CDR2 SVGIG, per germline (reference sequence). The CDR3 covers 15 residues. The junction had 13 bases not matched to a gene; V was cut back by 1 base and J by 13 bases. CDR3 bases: TGTGCCTGGAGTGGGGGGACAGGGTTGGGACAAGGACTGTTTTTT. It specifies CAWSGGTGLGQGLFF.

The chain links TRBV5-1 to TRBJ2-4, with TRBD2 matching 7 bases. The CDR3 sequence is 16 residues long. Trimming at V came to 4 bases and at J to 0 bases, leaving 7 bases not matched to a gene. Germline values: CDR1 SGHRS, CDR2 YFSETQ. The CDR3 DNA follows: TGCGCCAGCAGCAGCGGGACGGCACTAGCCAAAAACATTCAGTACTTC. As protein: CASSSGTALAKNIQYF.

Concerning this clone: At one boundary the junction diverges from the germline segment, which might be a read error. CDR3 nucleotides: TGTGCCAGTAGTACCTTGGGACAGGGCAAACAGCCCCAGCATTTT. Translated: CASSTLGQGKQPQHF. V and J are TRBV19 and TRBJ1-5; TRBD1 agrees at 9 bases. The length of the CDR3 is 15 residues. CDR1 is LNHDA and CDR2 is SQIVND in the germline V gene (reference sequence).

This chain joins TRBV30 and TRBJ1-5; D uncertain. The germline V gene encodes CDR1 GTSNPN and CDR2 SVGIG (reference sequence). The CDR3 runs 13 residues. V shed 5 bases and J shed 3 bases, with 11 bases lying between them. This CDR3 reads CAWEDKANQPQHF. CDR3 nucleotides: TGTGCCTGGGAAGACAAGGCCAATCAGCCCCAGCATTTT.

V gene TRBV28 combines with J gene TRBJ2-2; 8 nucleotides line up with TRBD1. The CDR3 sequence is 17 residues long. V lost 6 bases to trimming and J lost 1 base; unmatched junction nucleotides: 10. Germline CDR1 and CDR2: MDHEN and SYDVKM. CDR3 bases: TGTGCCAGCAGGCACCCGGTCGGGACAGGGAACACCGGGGAGCTGTTTTTT. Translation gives CASRHPVGTGNTGELFF.

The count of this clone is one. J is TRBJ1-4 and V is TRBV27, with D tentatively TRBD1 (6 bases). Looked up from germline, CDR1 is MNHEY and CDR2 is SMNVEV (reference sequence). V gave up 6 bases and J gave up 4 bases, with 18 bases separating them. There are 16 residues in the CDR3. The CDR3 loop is CASRADSHVGNEKLFF. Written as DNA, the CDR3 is TGTGCCAGCAGGGCGGACAGCCATGTTGGTAATGAAAAACTGTTTTTT.

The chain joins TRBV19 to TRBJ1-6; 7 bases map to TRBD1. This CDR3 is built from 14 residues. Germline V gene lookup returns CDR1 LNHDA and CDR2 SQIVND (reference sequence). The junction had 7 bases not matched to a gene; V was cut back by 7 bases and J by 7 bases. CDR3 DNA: TGTGCCAGTACCCCCGGGACAGTCAATTCACCCCTCCACTTT. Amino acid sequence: CASTPGTVNSPLHF.

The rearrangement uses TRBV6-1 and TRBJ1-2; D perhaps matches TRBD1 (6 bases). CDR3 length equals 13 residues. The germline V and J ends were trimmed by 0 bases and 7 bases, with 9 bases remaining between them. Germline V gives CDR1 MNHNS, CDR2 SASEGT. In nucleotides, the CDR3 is TGTGCCAGCAGTGAAGCCGGGGGCGGTGGCTACACCTTC. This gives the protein CASSEAGGGGYTF.

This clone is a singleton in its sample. The CDR3 nucleotides are TGCAGCGTCGATGGCAGGCGCGCGGGGGGGTTTCGGTCCGGGAACACTGAAGCTTTCTTT. Protein: CSVDGRRAGGFRSGNTEAFF. The chain couples TRBV29-1 to TRBJ1-1; perhaps TRBD1 as D (5 bases). The CDR3 is 20 residues long. Trimming removed 6 bases at V and 1 base at J, with 33 bases between. CDR1 is SQVTM and CDR2 is ANQGSEA in the germline V gene.

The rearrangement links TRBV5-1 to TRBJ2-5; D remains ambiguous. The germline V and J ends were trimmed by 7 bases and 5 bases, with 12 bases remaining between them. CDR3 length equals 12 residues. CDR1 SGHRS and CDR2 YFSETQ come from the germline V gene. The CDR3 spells CASGRLLETQYF. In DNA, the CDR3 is TGCGCCAGCGGCCGTTTGCTGGAGACCCAGTACTTC.

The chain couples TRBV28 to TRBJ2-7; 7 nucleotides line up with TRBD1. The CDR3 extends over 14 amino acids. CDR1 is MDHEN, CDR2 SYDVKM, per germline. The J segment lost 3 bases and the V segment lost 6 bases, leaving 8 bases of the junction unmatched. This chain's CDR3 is CASRNSGQNYEQYF. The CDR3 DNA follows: TGTGCCAGCAGAAACTCGGGACAGAACTACGAGCAGTACTTC.

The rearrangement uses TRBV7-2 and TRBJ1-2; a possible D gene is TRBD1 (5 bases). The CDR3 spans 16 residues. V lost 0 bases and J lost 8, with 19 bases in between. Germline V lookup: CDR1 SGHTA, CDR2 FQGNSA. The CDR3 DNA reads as TGTGCCAGCAGCTTAGCGCTAGGGGAACGCTCGCGGGGCTACACCTTC. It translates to CASSLALGERSRGYTF. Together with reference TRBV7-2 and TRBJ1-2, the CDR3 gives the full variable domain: GAGVSQSPSNKVTEKGKDVELRCDPISGHTALYWYRQSLGQGLEFLIYFQGNSAPDKSGLPSDRFSAERTGGSVSTLTIQRTQQEDSAVYLCASSLALGERSRGYTFGSGTRLTVV.

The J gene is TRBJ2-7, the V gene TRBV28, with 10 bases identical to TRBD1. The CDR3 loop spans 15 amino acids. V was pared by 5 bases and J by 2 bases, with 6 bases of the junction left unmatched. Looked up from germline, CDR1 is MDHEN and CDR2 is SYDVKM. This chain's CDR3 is CASSAPGTGAYEQYF. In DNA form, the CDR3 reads TGTGCCAGCAGTGCTCCCGGGACAGGGGCCTACGAGCAGTACTTC.

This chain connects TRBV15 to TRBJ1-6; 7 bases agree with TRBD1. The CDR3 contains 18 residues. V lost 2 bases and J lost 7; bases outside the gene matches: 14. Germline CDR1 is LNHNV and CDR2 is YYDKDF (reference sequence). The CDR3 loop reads CATSRPTEGASRNSPLHF. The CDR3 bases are TGTGCCACCAGCAGACCCACCGAGGGGGCCTCTAGAAATTCACCCCTCCACTTT.

DNA of the CDR3: TGTGCCAGTAGTACTTTTCGGGGAAGCTCCTACAATGAGCAGTTCTTC. The encoded protein is CASSTFRGSSYNEQFF. V usage is TRBV19 and J usage is TRBJ2-1, with a weak D call TRBD2 (5 bases). CDR1 LNHDA and CDR2 SQIVND come from the germline V gene (reference sequence). The V gene lost 4 bases and the J gene lost 0 bases, with 13 bases spanning the gap. The length of the CDR3 is 16 residues.

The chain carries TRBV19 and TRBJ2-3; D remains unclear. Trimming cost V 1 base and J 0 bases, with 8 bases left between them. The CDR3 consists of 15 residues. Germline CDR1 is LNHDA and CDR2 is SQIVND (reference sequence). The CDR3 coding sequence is TGTGCCAGTAGTATAGGAAGGGTTAGCACAGATACGCAGTATTTT. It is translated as CASSIGRVSTDTQYF.

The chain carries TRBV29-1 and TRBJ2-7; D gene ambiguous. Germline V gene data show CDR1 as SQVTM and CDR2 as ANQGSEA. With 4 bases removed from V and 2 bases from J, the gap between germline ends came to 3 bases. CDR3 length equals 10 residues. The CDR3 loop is CSVGTYEQYF. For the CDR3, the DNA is TGCAGCGTTGGTACCTACGAGCAGTACTTC.

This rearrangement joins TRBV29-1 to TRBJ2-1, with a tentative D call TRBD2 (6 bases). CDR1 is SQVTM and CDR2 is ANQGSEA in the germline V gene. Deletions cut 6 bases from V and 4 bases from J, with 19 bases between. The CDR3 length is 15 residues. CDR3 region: CSVFKGAGPYNEQFF. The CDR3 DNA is TGCAGCGTGTTTAAAGGGGCGGGACCTTACAATGAGCAGTTCTTC.

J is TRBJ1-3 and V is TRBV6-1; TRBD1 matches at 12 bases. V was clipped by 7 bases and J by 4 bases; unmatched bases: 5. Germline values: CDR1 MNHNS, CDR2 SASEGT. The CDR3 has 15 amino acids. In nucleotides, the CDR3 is TGTGCCAGCACCTGGGACAGGGGGCGAGGAAACACCATATATTTT. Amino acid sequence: CASTWDRGRGNTIYF.

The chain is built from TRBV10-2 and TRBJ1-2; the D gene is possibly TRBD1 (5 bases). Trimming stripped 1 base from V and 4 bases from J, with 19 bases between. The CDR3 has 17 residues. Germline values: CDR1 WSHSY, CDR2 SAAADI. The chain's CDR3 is CASSEFVGAIKGYGYTF. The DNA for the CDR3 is TGCGCCAGCAGTGAGTTTGTAGGGGCGATTAAGGGCTATGGCTACACCTTC.

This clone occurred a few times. CDR3 residues: CASSPRLGGSTDTQYF. The CDR3 region has the DNA TGTGCCAGCTCACCACGGTTGGGGGGAAGCACAGATACGCAGTATTTT. This sequence joins TRBV18 and TRBJ2-3; perhaps TRBD2 as D (6 bases). The CDR3 has 16 amino acids. V dropped 1 base and J dropped 0 bases, with 11 bases sitting between them. Germline assignment: CDR1 KGHSH and CDR2 LQKENI.

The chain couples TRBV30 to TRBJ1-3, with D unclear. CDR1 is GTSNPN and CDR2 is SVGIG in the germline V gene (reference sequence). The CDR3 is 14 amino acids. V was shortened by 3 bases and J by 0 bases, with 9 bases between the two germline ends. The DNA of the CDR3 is TGTGCCTGGAGGGACTTCTCCTCTGGAAACACCATATATTTT. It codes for CAWRDFSSGNTIYF.

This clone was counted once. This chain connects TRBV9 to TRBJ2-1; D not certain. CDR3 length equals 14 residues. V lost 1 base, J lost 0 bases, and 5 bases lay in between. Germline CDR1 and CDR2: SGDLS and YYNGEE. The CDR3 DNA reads TGTGCCAGCAGCGTACTAGGCTCCTACAATGAGCAGTTCTTC. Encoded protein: CASSVLGSYNEQFF.

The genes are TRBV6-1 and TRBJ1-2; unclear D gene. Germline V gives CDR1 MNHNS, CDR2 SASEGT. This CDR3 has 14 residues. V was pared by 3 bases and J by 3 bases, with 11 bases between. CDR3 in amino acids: CASSESLSDYGYTF. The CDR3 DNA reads TGTGCCAGCAGTGAGAGCCTTTCGGACTATGGCTACACCTTC.

The CDR3, as DNA: TGTGCCAGCAGTTTATATACGGTCGGTGCGTACGAGCAGTACTTC. Translation: CASSLYTVGAYEQYF. The chain recombines TRBV28 with TRBJ2-7; no firm D call. V was pared by 1 base and J by 4 bases, with 14 bases between. Germline-derived CDR1 and CDR2 are MDHEN and SYDVKM. The CDR3 runs to 15 residues. The full variable domain, completed using reference TRBV28 and TRBJ2-7, is DVKVTQSSRYLVKRTGEKVFLECVQDMDHENMFWYRQDPGLGLRLIYFSYDVKMKEKGDIPEGYSVSREKKERFSLILESASTNQTSMYLCASSLYTVGAYEQYFGPGTRLTVT.

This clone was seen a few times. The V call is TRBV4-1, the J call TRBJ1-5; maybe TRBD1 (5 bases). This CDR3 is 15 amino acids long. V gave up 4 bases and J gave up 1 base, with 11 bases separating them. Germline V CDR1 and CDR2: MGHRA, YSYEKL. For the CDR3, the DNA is TGCGCCAGCAGCCCCCTGAGGGGAAGCAATCAGCCCCAGCATTTT. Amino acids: CASSPLRGSNQPQHF.

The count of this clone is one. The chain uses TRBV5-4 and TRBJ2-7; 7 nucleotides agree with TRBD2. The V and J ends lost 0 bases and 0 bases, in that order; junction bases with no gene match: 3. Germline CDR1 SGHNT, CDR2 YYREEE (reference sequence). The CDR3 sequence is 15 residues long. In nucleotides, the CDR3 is TGTGCCAGCAGCTTGGAGGCGGGGGACTCCTACGAGCAGTACTTC. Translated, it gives CASSLEAGDSYEQYF.